One sample yielded the 3 T cell receptor beta chains listed below, sequenced in a study of blood T cells in healthy people across ages. Primers used in a second PCR of roughly 6 to 11 cycles were a sample-barcoded 5' primer and a J-beta primer mix. One entry per CDR3 protein, called by TCRdb with MiXCR from the 5' RACE reads. The sample includes 1.5 million to 1.9 million distinct CDR3 sequences, 40% to 45% of them seen just once. Sequencing used blood. These receptor sequences come from a woman aged 18-30 years in good health.

With regard to this clonotype: A much larger clone lies one base from this, so it may be a read error. The J gene is TRBJ2-5, the V gene TRBV6-5; no clear D. The CDR3 is 13 residues long. Germline V lookup: CDR1 MNHEY, CDR2 SVGAGI. Here the CDR3 reads CAGSRTSYETQYF. CDR3 sequence (DNA): TGTGCCGGCAGCAGGACGAGCTATGAGACCCAGTACTTC.

On this clonotype: One end of the junction does not line up with germline, which may come from a read error. J is TRBJ2-7 and V is TRBV2; D remains unclear. Looked up from germline, CDR1 is SNHLY and CDR2 is FYNNEI. The CDR3 runs to 13 residues. The DNA of the CDR3 is TGTGCCAGCAGTGATAGCCCGGGCTACGGGCAGTACTTC. Translated, it gives CASSDSPGYGQYF.

The chain recombines TRBV5-1 with TRBJ2-3, with 8 bases aligning to TRBD1. Germline V CDR1 and CDR2: SGHRS, YFSETQ. The CDR3 consists of 14 residues. V shed 4 bases, J shed 5 bases, and the junction held 6 bases outside the gene matches. CDR3 residues: CASSVGQGGDTQYF. In DNA, the CDR3 is TGCGCCAGCAGCGTAGGACAGGGTGGAGATACGCAGTATTTT.